The 5 T cell receptor beta chains reported below all come from one sample, sequenced in a study of tumor-infiltrating lymphocytes in primary liver carcinoma (dated by TCRdb to 2015 to 2018). Without any cell sorting, total RNA and DNA were extracted together from around 20-30 mg of bulk tissue using the AllPrep DNA/RNA mini kit. Sequencer: Illumina HiSeq 2500. A constant-region primer and ProtoScript II reverse transcriptase were used to reverse-transcribe TCRbeta-specific cDNA from approximately 500 ng total RNA. TCRbeta libraries were built with three nested multiplex PCR rounds, a slightly modified ARM-PCR procedure. Each of the first two PCR rounds ran for about 10 cycles and used multiplex TRBV1-TRBV30 forward primers together with a Cbeta reverse primer. TCRdb reanalyzed the raw reads on its own, using fastp at Q25 for trimming and MiXCR for clone calling, and kept in-frame beta chains. Rows merge per CDR3 protein into single entries with the most common DNA and genes. The sample table holds 60,000 or so distinct CDR3 sequences, of which less than 75% were seen once. The biggest ten clones account for roughly three fifths of the sample.

Sequencing was performed on liver tumor tissue from sampling region 2. Reading the label with the study, this specimen's cell subset or site is: tumor region T2, inferior pole. The source is a middle-aged man with primary liver carcinoma and hepatitis B virus infection.

This clonotype was seen a few times. The rearrangement uses TRBV6-1 and TRBJ2-7; 12 bases fit TRBD2. The CDR3 extends over 14 amino acids. Germline values: CDR1 MNHNS, CDR2 SASEGT. With 6 bases clipped from V and 9 bases from J, the junction kept 9 bases outside the gene matches. The CDR3 bases are TGTGCCAGCAGGGAAAGACTAGCGGGAGTGGGGCAGTACTTC. As protein: CASRERLAGVGQYF.

This rearrangement joins TRBV5-6 to TRBJ2-1, with D possibly being TRBD1 or TRBD2 (7 bases each). The CDR3 is 17 amino acids. CDR1 and CDR2 (germline): SGHDT, YYEEEE. The V and J ends lost 4 bases and 4 bases respectively, with 21 bases between them. CDR3 coding DNA: TGTGCCAGCAGCCCGAACCTACAGGGGCGGGGGTACAATGAGCAGTTCTTC. Translation: CASSPNLQGRGYNEQFF.

A remark on this clonotype: The germline gene is not matched at one end of the junction; a read error may be the cause. This chain links TRBV20-1 with TRBJ2-2; no reliable D call. The length of the CDR3 is 14 residues. CDR1 is DFQATT and CDR2 is SNEGSKA in the germline V gene (reference sequence). The CDR3 loop reads CSAREGSRTWELFF. The CDR3 bases are TGCAGTGCTAGAGAAGGGTCCCGCACCTGGGAGCTGTTTTTT.

There are many counts of this clonotype. The chain combines TRBV6-6 with TRBJ2-7; D perhaps matches TRBD1 (5 bases). This CDR3 has 14 amino acids. V lost 5 bases and J 3 bases, leaving 14 bases between the germline ends. Germline CDR1 MNHNY, CDR2 SVGAGI (reference sequence). The CDR3 DNA sequence: TGTGCCAGCAGTGATTCAGGCAGGGTCTACGAGCAGTACTTC. Residues: CASSDSGRVYEQYF.

This clonotype was detected ten times or more. The chain is built from TRBV12-3 or TRBV12-4 and TRBJ2-1; maybe TRBD2 (5 bases). With 1 base removed from V and 9 bases from J, the gap between germline ends came to 13 bases. CDR3 length equals 14 residues. The CDR3, as DNA: TGTGCCAGCAGTTTAGTCGTTGGGAGCGGTGAGCAGTTCTTC. Translation: CASSLVVGSGEQFF.